Reported below is one T cell receptor (beta chain). The antigen remains undetermined. At one end the junction does not follow the germline gene, possibly because of a read error. This specimen belongs to a study of blood T cells in healthy people across ages. Broader study findings: It was not possible, with unsorted PBMCs, to conclusively compare naive and antigen-experienced cells.

Peripheral blood samples of 7.5 to 10 milliliters were drawn from each donor. No fewer than 6.5 million PBMCs went into each sample. In germline, CDR1 is SQVTM, CDR2 ANQGSEA. This CDR3 has 14 residues. Alongside a J-beta primer mix, a sample-barcoded 5' primer served in a second PCR lasting about 7 to 11 cycles. TCRdb independently ran MiXCR on the 5' RACE reads; one entry per CDR3 protein. The table records about 1.6 million distinct CDR3 sequences, 30% to 35% of them present only once. The V gene is TRBV29-1, the J gene TRBJ2-5; 8 nucleotides agree with TRBD1. Sample: blood. This clonotype was sampled from a woman aged 25 to 39 in good health. CDR3 residues: CSVERQGWQETQNF. The CDR3, as DNA: TGCAGCGTTGAACGACAGGGGTGGCAAGAGACCCAGAACTTC.